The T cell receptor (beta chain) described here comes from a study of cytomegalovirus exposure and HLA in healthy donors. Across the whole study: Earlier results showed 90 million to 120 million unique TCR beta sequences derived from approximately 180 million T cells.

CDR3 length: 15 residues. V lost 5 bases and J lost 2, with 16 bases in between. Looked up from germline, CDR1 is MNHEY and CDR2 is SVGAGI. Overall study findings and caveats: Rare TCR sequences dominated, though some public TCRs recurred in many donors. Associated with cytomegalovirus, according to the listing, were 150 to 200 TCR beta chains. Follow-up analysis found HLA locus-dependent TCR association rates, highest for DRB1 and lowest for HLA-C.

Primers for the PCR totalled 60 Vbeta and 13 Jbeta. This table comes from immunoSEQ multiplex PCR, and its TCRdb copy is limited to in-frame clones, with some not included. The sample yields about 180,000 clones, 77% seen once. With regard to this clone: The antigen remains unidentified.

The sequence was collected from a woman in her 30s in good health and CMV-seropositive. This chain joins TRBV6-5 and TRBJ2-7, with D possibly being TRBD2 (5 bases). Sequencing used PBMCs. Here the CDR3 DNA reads TGTGCCAGCAGTCACAAACCCGACGGGACCTACGAGCAGTACTTC. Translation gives CASSHKPDGTYEQYF.